This T cell receptor (beta chain) was sequenced during a study of blood T cell repertoires in COVID-19 (dated by TCRdb to the early 2020s). Describing the broader study: Samples from collaborators originated in the United States, Italy and Spain and spanned both the acute and convalescent phases of COVID-19. The material from the prospective study consisted of cDNA or gDNA derived from T cells, B-cell-depleted T cells, or PBMCs. Deeply sampled blood TCRbeta repertoires from subjects exposed to, actively infected with, or recovered from COVID-19 were included in the dataset. The repertoires were released in a freely available public database intended as a resource for research on the immune response to SARS-CoV-2. The samples were drawn from two sources: the first 160 participants of the ongoing ImmuneRACE study, and fewer than 1,500 subjects contributed by 6 global collaborators. The sample metadata nearly always contained a de-identified subject ID, COVID-19 status, age in years and sex. Where HLA class I and class II types were available, the types were taken from metadata supplied by the sample provider, not from assay-based typing. Overall study outcomes, separate from this receptor: How much clinical and demographic metadata was included differed by source and by participant, and the metadata was provided uncurated.

CDR1 and CDR2, looked up from the germline V gene, are SGHVS and FQNEAQ. The cysteine opens and the phenylalanine closes a CDR3 of 14 amino acids. Just the 42-base CDR3 DNA is kept, in frame starting at base 1. V is pared back by 5 bases and J by 8 bases, with 13 bases lying between the germline termini. A note on this clone: Its antigen remains unidentified. Nothing much larger sits one base from this clone, and base qualities are not available.

TCRbeta CDR3 regions were amplified from genomic DNA using the immunoSEQ Assay, a bias-controlled multiplex PCR. The source study handled its data this way. The number of nucleated cells in each sample was estimated by amplification of reference gene primers within the assay. To quantify the absolute abundance of each unique TCRbeta CDR3 rearrangement, sequence reads were collapsed and filtered. For each sample, productive Simpson clonality was calculated as the square root of Simpson's diversity index across productive rearrangements. Imported from immuneACCESS, the table was reduced by TCRdb to in-frame sequences with V and J called. These copies leave out some clones; in studies compared against another copy, an unresolved V gene accounts for under half, and the cause of the remainder is not known. That table gives V, J and clone size, and the DNA gave D and trimming. Present in this sample are 300,000 to 500,000 clones, roughly 87% of which were seen just once. The leading ten clones occupy about 2.1% of the sample.

Participants in the prospective study were aged roughly 18 to 90 years, lived in some 24 United States geographic areas, and enrolled through a virtual design. To assign participants to cohorts, the prospective study relied on clinical history that participants themselves reported in a screening survey and a study questionnaire. In the prospective study, whole blood, serum and a nasopharyngeal or oropharyngeal swab were collected from each participant by mobile phlebotomists. Participants in the prospective study had the option to provide additional blood draws and questionnaires over an approximately 2-month period. Prospective study blood samples were shipped either frozen or at room temperature before DNA extraction.

Rearrangement joined TRBV7-8 to TRBJ1-6, with a weak D call of TRBD1 (6 bases match). The receptor was isolated from a woman in her forties with acute COVID-19. The sequencing input was PBMCs or T cells enriched from blood (not recorded which). The encoded CDR3 is CASSEQGPHSPLHF. The DNA reads TGTGCCAGCAGCGAACAGGGACCTCATTCACCCCTCCACTTT.